This passage covers 22 T cell receptor beta chains from one sample sequenced in a study of T cells in tuberculosis. Time point indicated: new active TB diagnosis, blood taken before or within 7 days of starting treatment. The table came from immunoSEQ multiplex PCR; TCRdb's copy has only in-frame clones and leaves some out. Of some 40,000 clones in the sample, 94% were seen once. The material was PBMCs, obtained at tuberculosis diagnosis. The receptors come from an adult with tuberculosis.

The chain couples TRBV6-1 to TRBJ1-3, with 8 bases aligning to TRBD1. Germline CDR1 and CDR2: MNHNS and SASEGT. This CDR3 contains 15 residues. Trimming removed 4 bases from V and 3 bases from J; junction bases left unmatched: 5. This CDR3 reads CASSGRTGFGNTIYF. The CDR3 DNA sequence: TGTGCCAGCAGTGGAAGGACAGGGTTTGGAAACACCATATATTTT.

The chain carries TRBV10-2 and TRBJ1-2, with D possibly TRBD1 on 5 matching bases. The V gene lost 10 bases and the J gene lost 5 bases, with 17 bases spanning the gap. The CDR3 loop spans 13 amino acids. Germline V CDR1 and CDR2: WSHSY, SAAADI. CDR3: CATRETANYGYTF. For the CDR3, the DNA is TGCGCCACCCGAGAGACAGCAAATTATGGCTACACCTTC.

The chain combines TRBV25-1 with TRBJ2-7; TRBD1 is a possible D gene (6 bases). Germline-derived CDR1 and CDR2 are MGHDK and SYGVNS. V shed 4 bases and J shed 4 bases, with 14 bases lying between them. The CDR3 is made up of 14 amino acids. CDR3 in amino acids: CASSADRPAYEQYF. The CDR3 nucleotides read TGTGCCAGCAGTGCAGACAGGCCGGCTTACGAGCAGTACTTC.

The genes are TRBV9 and TRBJ1-3; D gene unclear. CDR3 size: 17 residues. V shed 0 bases and J shed 0 bases, with 13 bases lying between them. CDR1 SGDLS and CDR2 YYNGEE come from the germline V gene. The CDR3 loop reads CASSVEQTRNSGNTIYF. For the CDR3, the DNA is TGTGCCAGCAGCGTAGAACAGACCCGTAACTCTGGAAACACCATATATTTT.

Of note for this clone: At one of its ends the junction is not consistent with the germline gene, which may arise from a read error. The chain couples TRBV18 to TRBJ2-7; 7 nucleotides match TRBD1. The CDR3 has 14 residues. Germline V gene sequence: CDR1 KGHSH, CDR2 LQKENI. The CDR3 spells CASSRGGDSYGQYF. The CDR3 region has the DNA TGTGCCAGCTCACGAGGGGGCGACTCCTACGGGCAGTACTTC.

The chain links TRBV5-1 to TRBJ1-6, with 8 bases matching TRBD1. The length of the CDR3 is 14 residues. The V gene end was trimmed by 0 bases and the J gene end by 9 bases; junction bases not matched to a gene: 2. Germline assignment: CDR1 SGHRS and CDR2 YFSETQ. The CDR3 region is CASSLEQGGSPLHF. The CDR3 bases are TGCGCCAGCAGCTTGGAACAGGGGGGTTCACCCCTCCACTTT. Looking up the rest from reference TRBV5-1 and TRBJ1-6 gives the full variable domain: KAGVTQTPRYLIKTRGQQVTLSCSPISGHRSVSWYQQTPGQGLQFLFEYFSETQRNKGNFPGRFSGRQFSNSRSEMNVSTLELGDSALYLCASSLEQGGSPLHFGNGTRLTVT.

The chain recombines TRBV28 with TRBJ1-1; D uncertain. V was cut by 6 bases and J by 5 bases, with 7 bases left in between. Germline V gene lookup returns CDR1 MDHEN and CDR2 SYDVKM. The CDR3 is 11 amino acids. DNA for the CDR3: TGTGCCAGCAGCCCGAGGACTGAAGCTTTCTTT. This translates into CASSPRTEAFF.

The chain carries TRBV11-3 and TRBJ2-3, with D tentatively TRBD1 (6 bases). V was shortened by 5 bases and J by 4 bases, with 16 bases between the two germline ends. The length of the CDR3 is 15 residues. Germline values: CDR1 SGHNT, CDR2 YENEEA. The CDR3 protein is CASSPGAGEADTQYF. CDR3 sequence (DNA): TGTGCCAGCAGCCCCGGGGCAGGGGAAGCAGATACGCAGTATTTT.

The chain combines TRBV4-3 with TRBJ1-6; D not certain. V lost 0 bases and J lost 6, with 9 bases in between. The CDR3 length is 15 residues. Germline CDR1 is LGHNA and CDR2 is YSLEER. This chain's CDR3 is CASSQERYANSPLHF. In nucleotides, the CDR3 is TGCGCCAGCAGCCAAGAGCGTTACGCTAATTCACCCCTCCACTTT.

The chain has TRBV28 and TRBJ2-4; D gene uncertain. The germline CDR1 and CDR2 sequences are MDHEN and SYDVKM. V shed 6 bases and J shed 0 bases, with 15 bases lying between them. The CDR3 runs 16 residues. The CDR3 sequence is CASSFLYSLAKNIQYF. The CDR3 DNA sequence: TGTGCCAGCAGCTTCCTCTACAGTCTAGCCAAAAACATTCAGTACTTC. Using reference TRBV28 and TRBJ2-4 for the parts outside the CDR3, the full variable domain is DVKVTQSSRYLVKRTGEKVFLECVQDMDHENMFWYRQDPGLGLRLIYFSYDVKMKEKGDIPEGYSVSREKKERFSLILESASTNQTSMYLCASSFLYSLAKNIQYFGAGTRLSVL.

V usage is TRBV6-5 and J usage is TRBJ1-2, with unresolved D. From germline, CDR1 is MNHEY and CDR2 SVGAGI. CDR3 length: 14 residues. Trimming shortened V by 0 bases and J by 2 bases, and 7 bases separated the two germline ends. CDR3 loop: CASSYSRSNYGYTF. The CDR3 DNA follows: TGTGCCAGCAGTTACTCCAGGTCCAACTATGGCTACACCTTC.

This clone was detected once. As DNA, the CDR3 is TGTGCCACCAGGAAAAAGCAAGTCGGGGACACTGAAGCTTTCTTT. Its translation: CATRKKQVGDTEAFF. The chain is built from TRBV15 and TRBJ1-1; D uncertain. Germline assignment: CDR1 LNHNV and CDR2 YYDKDF (reference sequence). The CDR3 covers 15 residues. Trimming cost V 6 bases and J 3 bases, with 17 bases left between them.

This clone has just one count. CDR3 DNA sequence: TGCAGCGTAAAACTTGGAGATACGCAGTATTTT. Translation: CSVKLGDTQYF. The rearrangement links TRBV29-1 to TRBJ2-3, with D unclear. The V and J ends lost 6 bases and 5 bases respectively, with 9 bases between them. Germline V lookup: CDR1 SQVTM, CDR2 ANQGSEA. This CDR3 contains 11 residues.

V and J are TRBV19 and TRBJ2-7; tentatively, D is TRBD2 (7 bases). The ends were cut back, 6 bases at V and 6 bases at J, with 15 bases in the middle. The CDR3 loop spans 13 amino acids. Germline V gives CDR1 LNHDA, CDR2 SQIVND (reference sequence). DNA of the CDR3: TGTGCCAGTAGATCGGAGGGGGAGGGCGAGCAGTACTTC. Translating gives CASRSEGEGEQYF. Combining the CDR3 with reference TRBV19 and TRBJ2-7 gives the whole variable domain DGGITQSPKYLFRKEGQNVTLSCEQNLNHDAMYWYRQDPGQGLRLIYYSQIVNDFQKGDIAEGYSVSREKKESFPLTVTSAQKNPTAFYLCASRSEGEGEQYFGPGTRLTVT.

The chain is built from TRBV18 and TRBJ2-3; TRBD1 agrees at 12 bases. CDR3 length: 16 amino acids. V gave up 6 bases and J gave up 4 bases; unmatched junction bases: 8. Germline lookup yields CDR1 KGHSH and CDR2 LQKENI. DNA of the CDR3: TGTGCCAGCTCGCGAACCGGGACAGGGGGCCCAGATACGCAGTATTTT. This translates into CASSRTGTGGPDTQYF.

This clone was recorded a few times. J is TRBJ1-2 and V is TRBV5-1; 7 bases line up with TRBD1. The CDR3 is made up of 15 amino acids. J was trimmed by 6 bases and V by 3 bases; bases with no gene match: 11. The germline CDR1 and CDR2 sequences are SGHRS and YFSETQ. CDR3 protein: CASSSGLGGRDGYTF. CDR3 bases: TGCGCCAGCAGCTCTGGTTTAGGGGGCAGGGATGGCTACACCTTC.

J is TRBJ1-6 and V is TRBV5-6, with D tentatively TRBD1 (5 bases). Germline values: CDR1 SGHDT, CDR2 YYEEEE. V was shortened by 1 base and J by 10 bases, with 15 bases between the two germline ends. This CDR3 comprises 15 residues. DNA of the CDR3: TGTGCCAGCAGCTTGTCATTGGGGGGTAGGTCACCCCTCCACTTT. Its protein is CASSLSLGGRSPLHF.

CDR3 DNA: TGCGCCAGCAGCTTGACCCGCCAGGGGGATTCACCCCTCCACTTT. Translating it yields CASSLTRQGDSPLHF. The gene calls are TRBV5-1 and TRBJ1-6, with 7 bases that match TRBD1. Trimming cost V 1 base and J 8 bases; bases outside gene matches: 6. Germline V gene data show CDR1 as SGHRS and CDR2 as YFSETQ. The CDR3 loop spans 15 amino acids.

The chain employs TRBV25-1 and TRBJ2-7, with unresolved D. Germline CDR1 reads MGHDK; CDR2 reads SYGVNS. This CDR3 is built from 14 residues. V was trimmed by 1 base and J by 1 base, leaving 8 bases between them. The CDR3 loop is CASSELYESYEQYF. CDR3 DNA: TGTGCCAGCAGTGAATTGTACGAGTCCTACGAGCAGTACTTC.

The chain combines TRBV5-6 with TRBJ2-7, with D possibly matching TRBD2 (5 bases). Trimming pared 2 bases from V and 1 base from J, leaving 10 bases between. This CDR3 region has 14 residues. From germline, CDR1 is SGHDT and CDR2 YYEEEE. Here the CDR3 DNA reads TGTGCCAGCAGCTTTGGACTGGATTCCTACGAGCAGTACTTC. Translated: CASSFGLDSYEQYF.

The chain joins TRBV28 to TRBJ1-5, with D unclear. Trimming removed 5 bases at V and 5 bases at J, with 13 bases between. The germline V gene encodes CDR1 MDHEN and CDR2 SYDVKM. The CDR3 is made up of 14 amino acids. The CDR3 protein is CASSQQWLHQPQHF. CDR3 bases: TGTGCCAGCAGTCAACAGTGGTTGCATCAGCCCCAGCATTTT.

V is TRBV28 and J is TRBJ1-6, with TRBD1 matching 10 bases. V was clipped by 3 bases and J by 10 bases; unmatched bases: 6. This CDR3 spans 15 amino acids. Germline CDR1 is MDHEN and CDR2 is SYDVKM. CDR3 DNA sequence: TGTGCCAGCAGTTTGAGGACAGGGGGTGACTCACCCCTCCACTTT. Translated, it gives CASSLRTGGDSPLHF.